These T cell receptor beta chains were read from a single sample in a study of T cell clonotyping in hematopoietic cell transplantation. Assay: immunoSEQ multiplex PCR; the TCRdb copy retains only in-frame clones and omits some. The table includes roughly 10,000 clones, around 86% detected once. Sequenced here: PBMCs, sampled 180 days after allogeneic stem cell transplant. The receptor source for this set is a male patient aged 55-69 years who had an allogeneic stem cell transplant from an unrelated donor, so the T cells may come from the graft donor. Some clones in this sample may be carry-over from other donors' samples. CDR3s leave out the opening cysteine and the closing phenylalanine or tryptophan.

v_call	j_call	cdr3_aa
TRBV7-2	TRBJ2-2	ASSPGTMAGELF
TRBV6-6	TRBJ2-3	ASSLTGRGDTQY
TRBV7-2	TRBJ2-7	ASSLAMSRVY
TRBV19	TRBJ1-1	ASSWMNTEAF
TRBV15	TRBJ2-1	ATSLGGVNEQF
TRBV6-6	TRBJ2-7	ASSRTAPYEQY
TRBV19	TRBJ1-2	ASSLTPQGNYGYT
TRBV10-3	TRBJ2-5	AISERGLMGARGETQY
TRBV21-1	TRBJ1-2	ASSKALFRGGYGYT
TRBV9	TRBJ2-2	ASSPVYAGGELF
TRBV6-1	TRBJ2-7	ASTENRYSSYEQY
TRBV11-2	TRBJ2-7	ASSLQGISSYEQY
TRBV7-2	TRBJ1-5	ASSQGSLSNQPQH
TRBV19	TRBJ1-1	ASSIQGGQDTEAF
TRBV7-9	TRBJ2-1	ASSGQHNEQF
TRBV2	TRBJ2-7	ASSDQPLAGGPHYEQY
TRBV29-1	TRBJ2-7	SGWTGGEQY
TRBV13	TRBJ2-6	ASSLPGANVLT
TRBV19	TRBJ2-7	ASSISGANYEQY
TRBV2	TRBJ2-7	ASRYSVEQY
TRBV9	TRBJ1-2	ASRQGEYYGYT
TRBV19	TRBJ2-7	ASSICPCGY
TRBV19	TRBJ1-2	ASTIHGGQGSGYT
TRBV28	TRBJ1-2	ASRSLGRPDTPYGYT